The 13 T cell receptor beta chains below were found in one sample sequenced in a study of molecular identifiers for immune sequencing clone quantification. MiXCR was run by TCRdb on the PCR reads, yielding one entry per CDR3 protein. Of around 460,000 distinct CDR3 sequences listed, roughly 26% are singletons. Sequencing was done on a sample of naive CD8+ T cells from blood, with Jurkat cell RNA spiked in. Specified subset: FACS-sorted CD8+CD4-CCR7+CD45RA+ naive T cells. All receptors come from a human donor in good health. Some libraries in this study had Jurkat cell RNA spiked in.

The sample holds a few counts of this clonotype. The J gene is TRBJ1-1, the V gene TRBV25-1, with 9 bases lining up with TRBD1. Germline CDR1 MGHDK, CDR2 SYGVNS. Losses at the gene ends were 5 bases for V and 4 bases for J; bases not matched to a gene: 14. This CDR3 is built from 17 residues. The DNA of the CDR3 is TGTGCCAGCAGTTCGGGCGGGACAGGGCTGGTTGGCACTGAAGCTTTCTTT. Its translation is CASSSGGTGLVGTEAFF. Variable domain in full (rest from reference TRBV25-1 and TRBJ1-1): EADIYQTPRYLVIGTGKKITLECSQTMGHDKMYWYQQDPGMELHLIHYSYGVNSTEKGDLSSESTVSRIRTEHFPLTLESARPSHTSQYLCASSSGGTGLVGTEAFFGQGTRLTVV.

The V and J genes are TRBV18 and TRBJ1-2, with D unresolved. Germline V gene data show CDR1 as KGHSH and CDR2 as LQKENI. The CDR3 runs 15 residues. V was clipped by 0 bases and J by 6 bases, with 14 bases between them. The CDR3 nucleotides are TGTGCCAGCTCACCACCGTACTCAGGTCGTGATGGCTACACCTTC. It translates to CASSPPYSGRDGYTF.

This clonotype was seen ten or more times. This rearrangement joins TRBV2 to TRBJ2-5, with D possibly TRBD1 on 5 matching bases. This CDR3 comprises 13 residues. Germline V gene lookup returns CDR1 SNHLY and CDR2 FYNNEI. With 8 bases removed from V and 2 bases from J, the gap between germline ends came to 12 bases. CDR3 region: CASDDSGQETQYF. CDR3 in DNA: TGTGCCAGCGACGATTCAGGGCAAGAGACCCAGTACTTC.

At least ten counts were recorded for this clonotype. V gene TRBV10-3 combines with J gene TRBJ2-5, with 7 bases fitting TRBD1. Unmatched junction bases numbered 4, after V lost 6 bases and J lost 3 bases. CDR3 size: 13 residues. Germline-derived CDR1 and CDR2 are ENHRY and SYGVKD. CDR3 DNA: TGTGCCATCAGGGGGGACAGTAAAGAGACCCAGTACTTC. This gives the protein CAIRGDSKETQYF.

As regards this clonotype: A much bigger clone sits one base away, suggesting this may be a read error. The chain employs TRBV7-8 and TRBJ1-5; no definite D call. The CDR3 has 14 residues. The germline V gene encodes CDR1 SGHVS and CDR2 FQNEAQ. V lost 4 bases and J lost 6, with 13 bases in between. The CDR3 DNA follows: TGTGCCAGCAGCTCACTAGGGTATGGTCAGCCCCAGCATTTT. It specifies CASSSLGYGQPQHF.

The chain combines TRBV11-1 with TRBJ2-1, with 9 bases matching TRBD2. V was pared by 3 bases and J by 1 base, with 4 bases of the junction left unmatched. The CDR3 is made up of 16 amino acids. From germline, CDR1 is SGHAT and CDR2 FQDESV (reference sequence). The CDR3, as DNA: TGTGCCAGCAGCTTGACTAGCGGAGAATCCTACAATGAGCAGTTCTTC. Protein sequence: CASSLTSGESYNEQFF.

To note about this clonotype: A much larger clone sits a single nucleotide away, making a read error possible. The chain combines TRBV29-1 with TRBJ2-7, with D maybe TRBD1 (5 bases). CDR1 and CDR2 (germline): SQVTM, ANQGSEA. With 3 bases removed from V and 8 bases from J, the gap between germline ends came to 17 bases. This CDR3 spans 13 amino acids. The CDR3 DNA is TGCAGCGTTGATACAACAGGTAGTAACAAGCAGTACTTC. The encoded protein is CSVDTTGSNKQYF.

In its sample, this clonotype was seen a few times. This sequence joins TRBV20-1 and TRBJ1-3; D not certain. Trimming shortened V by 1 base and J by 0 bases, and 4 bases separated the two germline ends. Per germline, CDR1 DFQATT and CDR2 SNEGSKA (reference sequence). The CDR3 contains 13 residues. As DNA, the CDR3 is TGCAGTGCTAGAGGCACCTCTGGAAACACCATATATTTT. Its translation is CSARGTSGNTIYF.

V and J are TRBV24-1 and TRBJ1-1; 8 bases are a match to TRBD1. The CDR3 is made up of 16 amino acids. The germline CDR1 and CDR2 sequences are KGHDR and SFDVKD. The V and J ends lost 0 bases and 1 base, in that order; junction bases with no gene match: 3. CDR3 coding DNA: TGTGCCACCAGTGATTTGGTGGACAGGGAGAACACTGAAGCTTTCTTT. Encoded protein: CATSDLVDRENTEAFF.

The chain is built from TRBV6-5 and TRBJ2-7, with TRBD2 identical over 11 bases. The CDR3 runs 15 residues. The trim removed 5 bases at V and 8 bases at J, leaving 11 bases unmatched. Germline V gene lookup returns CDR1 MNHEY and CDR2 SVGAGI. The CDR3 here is CASSQPSGGMYKQYF. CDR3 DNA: TGTGCCAGCAGTCAACCTAGCGGGGGGATGTACAAGCAGTACTTC.

DNA of the CDR3: TGTGCCAGCAGCTTAGAGGCACTTAGCACAGATACGCAGTATTTT. Its protein is CASSLEALSTDTQYF. The chain links TRBV11-2 to TRBJ2-3; D call uncertain. Germline CDR1 and CDR2: SGHAT and FQNNGV. V lost 0 bases, J lost 0 bases, and 7 bases lay in between. The CDR3 runs to 15 residues.

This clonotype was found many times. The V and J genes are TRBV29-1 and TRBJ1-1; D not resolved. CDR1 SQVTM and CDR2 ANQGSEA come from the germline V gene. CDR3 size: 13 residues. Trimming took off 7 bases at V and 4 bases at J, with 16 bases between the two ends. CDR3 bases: TGCAGCGCTTTCCCCGCCAGGAGCACTGAAGCTTTCTTT. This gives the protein CSAFPARSTEAFF.

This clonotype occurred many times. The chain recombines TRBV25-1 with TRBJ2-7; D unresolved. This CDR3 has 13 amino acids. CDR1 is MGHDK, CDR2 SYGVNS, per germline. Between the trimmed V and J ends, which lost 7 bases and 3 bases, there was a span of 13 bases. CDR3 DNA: TGTGCCAGCACTGGGCAGGAAGGCTACGAGCAGTACTTC. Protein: CASTGQEGYEQYF.